This TCR beta chain came from a study of blood T cell repertoires in COVID-19. Study at large: Both acute and convalescent COVID-19 samples were obtained from the United States, Italy and Spain. The cDNA or gDNA used as material had been derived from T cells, B-cell-depleted T cells, or PBMCs.

This CDR3 comprises 17 residues. Per germline, CDR1 LGHDT and CDR2 YNNKEL (reference sequence). In the authors' methods: Quantification of nucleated cells was approximated via reference gene primer amplification. Assay used: immunoSEQ multiplex PCR; TCRdb lists only in-frame clones, some missing. The V and J calls and clone size are taken from that table; D and trimming were inferred from the DNA. This table holds tens of thousands of clones, 86% found once. Worth noting for this clone: Its ends do not fully match the called genes, so a read error is possible.

The chain carries TRBV3-1 (or the pseudogene TRBV3-2) and TRBJ2-1; 14 bases line up with TRBD2. The origin of this receptor is a man aged 50 to 59 with active COVID-19. Sequences were obtained from peripheral blood. In DNA, the CDR3 is TGTGCCAGCAGTCAAGGACTAGCGGGGGGAGATTACAATGAGCAGTTCTTC. Its translation is CASSQGLAGGDYNEQFF.